These 15 T cell receptor beta chains were sequenced from one sample in a study of CD8 T cells in ankylosing spondylitis. Via MiXCR, TCRdb re-called the 5' RACE reads, giving one row per CDR3 protein. This table holds about 36,000 distinct CDR3 sequences, roughly 12% found once. Sequences were obtained from synovial fluid, either unsorted or a sorted T cell fraction (not recorded which). All receptors derive from a male donor with ankylosing spondylitis.

The V call is TRBV29-1, the J call TRBJ2-7; 8 bases line up with TRBD1. After removal of 7 bases from V and 4 bases from J, the junction contained 18 bases not matched to a gene. This CDR3 has 16 residues. Germline CDR1 and CDR2: SQVTM and ANQGSEA. This CDR3 reads CSAGGQAYPRVYEQYF. CDR3 DNA sequence: TGCAGCGCTGGGGGACAGGCCTACCCGCGGGTTTACGAGCAGTACTTC.

V usage is TRBV4-1 and J usage is TRBJ2-3; a possible D gene is TRBD2 (6 bases). CDR1 and CDR2 (germline): MGHRA, YSYEKL. Trimming removed 3 bases from V and 2 bases from J, with 15 bases in between. The CDR3 runs 16 residues. The DNA for the CDR3 is TGCGCCAGCAGCCACAGTCCCGGGACTTACACAGATACGCAGTATTTT. It translates to CASSHSPGTYTDTQYF.

This clonotype was detected a few times. CDR3 in amino acids: CASSHSQGVEQYF. The DNA of the CDR3 is TGTGCCAGCAGCCATTCCCAAGGGGTCGAGCAGTACTTC. The chain carries TRBV4-2 and TRBJ2-7, with a tentative D call TRBD1 (5 bases). Between the trimmed V and J ends, which lost 3 bases and 6 bases, there was a span of 12 bases. Germline-derived CDR1 and CDR2 are LGHNA and YNFKEQ. The CDR3 runs 13 residues.

This clonotype came up many times. The V call is TRBV7-2, the J call TRBJ1-2, with 8 bases matching TRBD1. With 5 bases clipped from V and 6 bases from J, the junction kept 5 bases outside the gene matches. The CDR3 has 13 residues. Germline CDR1 and CDR2: SGHTA and FQGNSA. CDR3 sequence reads: CASSIGQGNGYTF. The CDR3 region has the DNA TGTGCCAGCAGCATTGGACAGGGCAATGGCTACACCTTC.

V usage is TRBV6-2 or TRBV6-3 and J usage is TRBJ2-3; D remains ambiguous. V was shortened by 2 bases and J by 6 bases, with 12 bases between the two germline ends. CDR1 is MNHEY and CDR2 is SVGEGT in the germline V gene. The CDR3 consists of 14 residues. CDR3: CASSYVEVEDTQYF. Here the CDR3 DNA reads TGTGCCAGCAGTTACGTCGAGGTGGAGGATACGCAGTATTTT.

This chain links TRBV7-9 with TRBJ2-1, with 10 bases aligning to TRBD2. This CDR3 has 15 amino acids. Germline lookup yields CDR1 SEHNR and CDR2 FQNEAQ (reference sequence). V shed 4 bases and J 15 bases; nucleotides not matched to a gene: 15. CDR3 DNA: TGTGCCAGCAGCTCCCCCCGTCGTCCCAAGCGGGAGGGGTTCTTC. Its protein product is CASSSPRRPKREGFF.

The chain is built from TRBV29-1 and TRBJ2-3, with 8 positions matching TRBD2. The CDR3 loop spans 15 amino acids. The germline gives CDR1 SQVTM, CDR2 ANQGSEA. After removal of 4 bases from V and 2 bases from J, the junction contained 8 bases not matched to a gene. As DNA, the CDR3 is TGCAGCGTTGGGTTTCCTAGCGGGTACACAGATACGCAGTATTTT. Its translation: CSVGFPSGYTDTQYF.

This clonotype was found many times. The V gene is TRBV11-2, the J gene TRBJ2-5; D perhaps matches TRBD2 (5 bases). Germline-derived CDR1 and CDR2 are SGHAT and FQNNGV. V lost 2 bases, J lost 5 bases, and 27 bases lay in between. CDR3 length: 19 amino acids. This CDR3 is CASSLTVPAMGRRVETQYF. The DNA for the CDR3 is TGTGCCAGCAGCTTAACAGTCCCAGCAATGGGCCGGCGGGTTGAGACCCAGTACTTC.

A few counts support this clonotype. The rearrangement uses TRBV25-1 and TRBJ2-4; the D gene is possibly TRBD1 (6 bases). Germline V gives CDR1 MGHDK, CDR2 SYGVNS. The CDR3 extends over 15 amino acids. V was trimmed by 3 bases and J by 5 bases, leaving 14 bases between them. CDR3 nucleotide sequence: TGTGCCAGCAGTGACGAGACAGGCTTGGAAAACATTCAGTACTTC. Its translation is CASSDETGLENIQYF.

This clonotype showed up just a few times. The chain recombines TRBV9 with TRBJ2-1, with 10 bases that match TRBD2. Trimming at V came to 4 bases and at J to 0 bases, leaving 1 base not matched to a gene. CDR3 size: 15 residues. The germline V gene encodes CDR1 SGDLS and CDR2 YYNGEE. In DNA, the CDR3 is TGTGCCAGCAGCCCTAGCGGGGGCTCCTACAATGAGCAGTTCTTC. Amino acids: CASSPSGGSYNEQFF.

This clonotype was recorded many times. The chain carries TRBV7-9 and TRBJ2-7; D remains ambiguous. This CDR3 region has 12 residues. Trimming shortened V by 5 bases and J by 5 bases, and 10 bases separated the two germline ends. Germline V gene data show CDR1 as SEHNR and CDR2 as FQNEAQ (reference sequence). The CDR3 sequence is CASSLLGNEQYF. Written as DNA, the CDR3 is TGTGCCAGCAGCCTGCTAGGAAACGAGCAGTACTTC. Based on the CDR3 plus reference TRBV7-9 and TRBJ2-7, the full variable domain is DTGVSQNPRHKITKRGQNVTFRCDPISEHNRLYWYRQTLGQGPEFLTYFQNEAQLEKSRLLSDRFSAERPKGSFSTLEIQRTEQGDSAMYLCASSLLGNEQYFGPGTRLTVT.

This clonotype was picked up many times. The J gene is TRBJ1-1, the V gene TRBV4-1; unclear D gene. In germline, CDR1 is MGHRA, CDR2 YSYEKL. The CDR3 is made up of 16 amino acids. The germline V and J ends were trimmed by 6 bases and 2 bases, with 19 bases remaining between them. In DNA form, the CDR3 reads TGCGCCAGCAGACCCCATCTCGCCCAAACCAACACTGAAGCTTTCTTT. Translation: CASRPHLAQTNTEAFF.

The V call is TRBV7-9, the J call TRBJ2-1; 9 bases are shared with TRBD1. CDR1 is SEHNR, CDR2 FQNEAQ, per germline (reference sequence). The CDR3 covers 17 residues. The V gene end was trimmed by 6 bases and the J gene end by 8 bases; junction bases not matched to a gene: 17. The CDR3 region has the DNA TGTGCCAGCAGTTTGGCGGCGTTCACAGGGGGCAGGTATGAGCAGTTCTTC. This translates into CASSLAAFTGGRYEQFF.

The sample holds many counts of this clonotype. The chain combines TRBV15 with TRBJ2-5, with 8 bases aligning to TRBD2. V shed 4 bases, J shed 3 bases, and the junction held 4 bases outside the gene matches. CDR1 LNHNV and CDR2 YYDKDF come from the germline V gene (reference sequence). The CDR3 has 14 amino acids. CDR3 sequence reads: CATSIRGGEETQYF. CDR3 coding DNA: TGTGCCACCAGCATTCGGGGGGGTGAAGAGACCCAGTACTTC.

The rearrangement uses TRBV3-1 and TRBJ2-3, with D unclear. The CDR3 spans 14 residues. The germline V gene has CDR1 LGHDT and CDR2 YNNKEL (reference sequence). V lost 0 bases and J lost 2, with 6 bases in between. CDR3 sequence: CASSQEGLTDTQYF. The CDR3 nucleotides are TGTGCCAGCAGCCAAGAAGGCCTCACAGATACGCAGTATTTT.